This T cell receptor (beta chain) was obtained from a study of post-analysis software for immune sequencing data. Germline CDR1 and CDR2: SGHRS and YFSETQ. The length of the CDR3 is 17 residues. As regards this clonotype: Its matching antigen is unknown.

General study findings and limits: By F measure, strong co-clustering occurred among samples prepared in the same batch. The study found significantly lower normalized Chao1 diversity in multiple sclerosis patients than in controls. Four or five TRBV segments were significantly more frequent in patients than in controls. TRBV5-6, TRBV5-1 and TRBV20-1 were among these segments.

Every TCR beta cDNA library bore unique molecular identifiers. TCRdb analysed the PCR reads with MiXCR anew, one entry per CDR3 protein. Of 820,000 or so distinct CDR3 sequences listed, under 70% were seen once; the top ten hold over 4%. This sequence joins TRBV5-1 and TRBJ2-4; 9 bases map to TRBD1. The end of the DNA is better explained by TRBJ2-7, so the J call may be wrong. The sample comprised blood. This clonotype was obtained from a girl aged 5 to 17 with multiple sclerosis. In nucleotides, the CDR3 is TGCGCCAGCAGCTTGGAGCCTACAGGGGGCTATGAGTCCGAGCAGTACTTC. This gives the protein CASSLEPTGGYESEQYF.